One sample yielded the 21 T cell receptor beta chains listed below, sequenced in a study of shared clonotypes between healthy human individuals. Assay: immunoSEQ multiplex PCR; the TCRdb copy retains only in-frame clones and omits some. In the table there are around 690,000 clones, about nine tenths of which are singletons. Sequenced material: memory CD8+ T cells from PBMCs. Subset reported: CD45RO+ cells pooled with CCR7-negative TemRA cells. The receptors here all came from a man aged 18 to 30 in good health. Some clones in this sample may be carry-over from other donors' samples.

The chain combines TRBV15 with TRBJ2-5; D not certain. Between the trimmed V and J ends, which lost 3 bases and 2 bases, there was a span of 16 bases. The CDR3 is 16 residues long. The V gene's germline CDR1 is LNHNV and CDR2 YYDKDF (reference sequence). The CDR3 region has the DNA TGTGCCACCAGCAGCCCTCCGGCAGATCAACAAGAGACCCAGTACTTC. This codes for CATSSPPADQQETQYF.

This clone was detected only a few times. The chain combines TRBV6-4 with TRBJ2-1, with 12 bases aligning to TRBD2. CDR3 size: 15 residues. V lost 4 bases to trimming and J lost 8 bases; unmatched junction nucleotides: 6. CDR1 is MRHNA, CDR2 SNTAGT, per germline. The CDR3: CASSVLAGGGDEQFF. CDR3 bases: TGTGCCAGCAGTGTCCTAGCGGGAGGGGGCGATGAGCAGTTCTTC.

Here the CDR3 reads CASSPYREVGELFF. DNA for the CDR3: TGTGCCAGCAGTCCATACAGGGAGGTCGGGGAGCTGTTTTTT. The V and J genes are TRBV6-5 and TRBJ2-2, with D perhaps being TRBD1 or TRBD2 (6 bases each). Germline V gene lookup returns CDR1 MNHEY and CDR2 SVGAGI. The CDR3 has 14 residues. Trimming removed 5 bases at V and 7 bases at J, with 14 bases between.

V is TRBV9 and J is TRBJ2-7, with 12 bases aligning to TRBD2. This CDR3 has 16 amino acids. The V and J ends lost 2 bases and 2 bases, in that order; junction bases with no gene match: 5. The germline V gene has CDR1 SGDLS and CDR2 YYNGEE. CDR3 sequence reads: CASSVSGLAGPYEQYF. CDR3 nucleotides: TGTGCCAGCAGCGTTTCGGGACTAGCGGGCCCCTACGAGCAGTACTTC.

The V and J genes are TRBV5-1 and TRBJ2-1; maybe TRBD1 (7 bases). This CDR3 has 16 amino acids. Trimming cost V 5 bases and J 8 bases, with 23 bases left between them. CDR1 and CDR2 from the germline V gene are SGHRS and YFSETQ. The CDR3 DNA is TGCGCCAGCAGGGTGTGGAGGGGGCACGGCGGCGATGAGCAGTTCTTC. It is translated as CASRVWRGHGGDEQFF.

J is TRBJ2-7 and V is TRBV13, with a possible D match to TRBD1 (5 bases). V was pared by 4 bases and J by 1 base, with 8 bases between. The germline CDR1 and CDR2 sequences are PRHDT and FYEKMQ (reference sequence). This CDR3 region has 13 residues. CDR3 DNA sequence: TGTGCCAGCAGCTCCAGGGAATCCTACGAGCAGTACTTC. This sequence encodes CASSSRESYEQYF.

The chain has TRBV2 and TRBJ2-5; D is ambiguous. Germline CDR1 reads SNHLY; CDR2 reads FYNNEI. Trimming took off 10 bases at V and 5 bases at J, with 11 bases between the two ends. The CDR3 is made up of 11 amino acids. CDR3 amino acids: CATPLGETQYF. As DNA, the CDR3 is TGTGCCACCCCACTTGGCGAGACCCAGTACTTC.

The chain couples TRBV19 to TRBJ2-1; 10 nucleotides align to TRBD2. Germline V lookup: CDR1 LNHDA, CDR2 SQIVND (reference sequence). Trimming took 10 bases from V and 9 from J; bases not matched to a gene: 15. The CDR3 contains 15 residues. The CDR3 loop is CAIRGPSGSFSEQFF. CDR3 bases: TGTGCCATTCGGGGTCCTAGCGGGAGTTTTAGTGAGCAGTTCTTC.

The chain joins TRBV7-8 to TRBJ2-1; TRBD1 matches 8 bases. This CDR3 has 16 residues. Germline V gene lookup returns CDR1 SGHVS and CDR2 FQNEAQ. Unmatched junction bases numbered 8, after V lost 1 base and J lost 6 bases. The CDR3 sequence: CASSLGGRGQGNEQFF. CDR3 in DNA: TGTGCCAGCAGCTTAGGTGGCAGGGGGCAGGGCAATGAGCAGTTCTTC.

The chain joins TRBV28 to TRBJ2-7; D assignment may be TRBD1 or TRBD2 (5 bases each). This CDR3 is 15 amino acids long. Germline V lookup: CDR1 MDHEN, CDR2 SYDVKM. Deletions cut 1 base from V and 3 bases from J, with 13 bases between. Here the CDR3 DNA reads TGTGCCAGCAGTTTATTTCGGGGCAGGTACTACGAGCAGTACTTC. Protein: CASSLFRGRYYEQYF.

The CDR3 DNA reads as TGCGCCAGCAGCCGATCCGGGACTAGCGGTTTTGAGCAGTACTTC. As protein: CASSRSGTSGFEQYF. The chain is built from TRBV4-1 and TRBJ2-7; 11 bases agree with TRBD2. This CDR3 has 15 amino acids. V trimming: 4 bases; J trimming: 7 bases; junction bases outside the gene matches: 9. The germline V gene encodes CDR1 MGHRA and CDR2 YSYEKL.

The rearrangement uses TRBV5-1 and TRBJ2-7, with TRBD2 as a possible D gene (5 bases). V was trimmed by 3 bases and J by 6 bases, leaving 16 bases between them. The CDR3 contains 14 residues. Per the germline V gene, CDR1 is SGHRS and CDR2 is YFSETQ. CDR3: CASSSWTGLGEQYF. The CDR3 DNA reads TGCGCCAGCAGCTCCTGGACGGGGTTGGGCGAGCAGTACTTC.

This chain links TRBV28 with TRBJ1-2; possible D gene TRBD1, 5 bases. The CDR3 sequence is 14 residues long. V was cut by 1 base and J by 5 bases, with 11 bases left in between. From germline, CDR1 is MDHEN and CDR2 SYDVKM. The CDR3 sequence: CASSLLGERYGYTF. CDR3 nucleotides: TGTGCCAGCAGTTTATTGGGGGAAAGGTATGGCTACACCTTC.

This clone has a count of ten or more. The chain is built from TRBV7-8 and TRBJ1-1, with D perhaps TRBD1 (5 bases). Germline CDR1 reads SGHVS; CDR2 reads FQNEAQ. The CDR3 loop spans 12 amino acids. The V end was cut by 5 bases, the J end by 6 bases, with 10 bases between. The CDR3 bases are TGTGCCAGCAGCCCGAGGGGCTCTGAAGCTTTCTTT. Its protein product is CASSPRGSEAFF.

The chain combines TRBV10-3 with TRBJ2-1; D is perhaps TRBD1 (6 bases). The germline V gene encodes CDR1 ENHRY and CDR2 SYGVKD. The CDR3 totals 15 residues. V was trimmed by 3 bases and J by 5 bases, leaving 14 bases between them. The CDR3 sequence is CAISDWGLQHNEQFF. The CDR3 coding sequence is TGTGCCATCAGTGATTGGGGGCTCCAACACAATGAGCAGTTCTTC.

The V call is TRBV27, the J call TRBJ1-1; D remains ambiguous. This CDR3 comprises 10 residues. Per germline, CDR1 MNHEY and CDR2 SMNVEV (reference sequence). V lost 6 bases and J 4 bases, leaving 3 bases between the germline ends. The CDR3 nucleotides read TGTGCCAGCAGACTCACTGAAGCTTTCTTT. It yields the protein CASRLTEAFF.

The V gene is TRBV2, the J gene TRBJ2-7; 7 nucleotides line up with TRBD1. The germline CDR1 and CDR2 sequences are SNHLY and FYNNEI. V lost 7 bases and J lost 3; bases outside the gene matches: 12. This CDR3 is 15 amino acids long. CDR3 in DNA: TGTGCCAGCAATCTCGGAGAGGGGGCGATCTACGAGCAGTACTTC. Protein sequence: CASNLGEGAIYEQYF.

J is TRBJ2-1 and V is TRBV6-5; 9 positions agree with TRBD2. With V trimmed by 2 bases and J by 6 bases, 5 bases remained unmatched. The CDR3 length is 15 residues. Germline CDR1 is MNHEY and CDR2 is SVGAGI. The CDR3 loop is CASSYRLAASNEQFF. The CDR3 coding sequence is TGTGCCAGCAGTTACCGACTAGCGGCAAGCAATGAGCAGTTCTTC.

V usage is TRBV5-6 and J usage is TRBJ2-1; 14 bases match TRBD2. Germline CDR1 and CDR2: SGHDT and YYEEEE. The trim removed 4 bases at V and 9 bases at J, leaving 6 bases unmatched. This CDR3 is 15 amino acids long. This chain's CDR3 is CASSLGLAGAFEQFF. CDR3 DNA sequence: TGTGCCAGCAGCCTGGGACTAGCGGGAGCTTTTGAGCAGTTCTTC. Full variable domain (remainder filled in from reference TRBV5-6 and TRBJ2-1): DAGVTQSPTHLIKTRGQQVTLRCSPKSGHDTVSWYQQALGQGPQFIFQYYEEEERQRGNFPDRFSGHQFPNYSSELNVNALLLGDSALYLCASSLGLAGAFEQFFGPGTRLTVL.

The CDR3 spells CASSQGLAGGLDTQYF. The CDR3 DNA reads TGTGCCAGCAGCCAGGGACTAGCGGGAGGGCTAGATACGCAGTATTTT. V and J are TRBV5-6 and TRBJ2-3, with TRBD2 matching over 16 bases. In germline, CDR1 is SGHDT, CDR2 YYEEEE. After removal of 4 bases from V and 5 bases from J, the junction contained 4 bases not matched to a gene. This CDR3 contains 16 residues.

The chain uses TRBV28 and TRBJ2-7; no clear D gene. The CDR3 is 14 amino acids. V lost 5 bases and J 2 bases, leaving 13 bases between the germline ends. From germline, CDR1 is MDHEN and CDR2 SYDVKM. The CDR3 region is CASSRKGFAYEQYF. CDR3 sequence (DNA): TGTGCCAGCAGTAGGAAAGGGTTCGCCTACGAGCAGTACTTC.